This entry is about one TCR beta chain. Its antigen is unknown. This CDR3 region has 15 residues. V shed 6 bases and J 4 bases; nucleotides not matched to a gene: 6. Germline loops: CDR1 MNHNS, CDR2 SASEGT. Preparation of the TCRbeta library used unique molecular identifiers. TCRdb reprocessed the PCR reads via MiXCR and lists one record per CDR3 protein. The table lists tens of thousands of distinct CDR3 sequences, approximately 14% of them singletons. The data originate from a study of T-cell reconstitution after alpha-beta-depleted transplantation in children. Whole-study findings and limits: Surviving recipient T cells and thymic progenitors accounted for the high day-60 TCRbeta diversity observed in some patients. It was newly produced T cells that mostly accounted for T-cell counts and diversity one year after transplant.

The chain joins TRBV6-1 to TRBJ2-3; 11 nucleotides align to TRBD2. The input for sequencing was PBMCs, mostly from graft donor cells, taken 180 days after TCRalphabeta/CD19-depleted stem cell transplant. The source is a male patient between 2 and 9 years old who had a stem cell transplant for acute lymphoblastic leukemia, so the T cells may come from the graft donor. In DNA form, the CDR3 reads TGTGCCAGCAGACGGACTAGCGGGTCCTCAGATACGCAGTATTTT. Protein sequence: CASRRTSGSSDTQYF.